This T cell receptor beta chain was documented in a study of blood T cells in healthy people across ages. The authors ran a second PCR of about 6 to 11 cycles using a sample-barcoded 5' primer and a J-beta primer mix. Each cDNA molecule was tagged by a template-switch adaptor that had 12 random nucleotides. TCRdb passed the 5' RACE reads through MiXCR, listing each CDR3 protein once. The repertoire includes approximately 600,000 distinct CDR3 sequences, 45% to 65% of them detected once, and over 30% sits in the top ten. Per the germline V gene, CDR1 is MDHEN and CDR2 is SYDVKM. The CDR3 covers 14 residues. Roughly 9.2 milliliters of peripheral blood were drawn from each donor into EDTA-treated tubes.

Sequencing was performed on blood. The chain has TRBV28 and TRBJ2-4; 8 bases map to TRBD2. The J call may be wrong; the DNA end is better matched by TRBJ2-5. This receptor was identified in a man aged 60 to 69 in good health. For the CDR3, the DNA is TGTGCCAGCAGTACTAACCGCGGGAGGGAGACCCAGTACTTC. This codes for CASSTNRGRETQYF.